This T cell receptor (beta chain) originates from a study of CD8 T cells in Susac syndrome. RNA amounts of about 0.5 to 1 ug underwent reverse transcription with random hexamers. TCRdb re-derived calls from the immunoSEQ multiplex PCR reads in MiXCR, one entry per CDR3 protein. The sample lists about 76,000 distinct CDR3 sequences, 90% to 95% occurring once. Deletions cut 4 bases from V and 2 bases from J, with 8 bases between. Germline V gives CDR1 LNHNV, CDR2 YYDKDF (reference sequence). CDR3 length equals 13 residues. The rearrangement uses TRBV15 and TRBJ2-5; D is uncertain. The material sequenced was CD8+ T cells from PBMCs. The receptor's source is a human donor with multiple sclerosis. CDR3 residues: CATSKEIQETQYF. As DNA, the CDR3 is TGTGCCACCAGCAAGGAGATTCAAGAGACCCAGTACTTC. The variable domain in full, with the rest retrieved from reference TRBV15 and TRBJ2-5, is DAMVIQNPRYQVTQFGKPVTLSCSQTLNHNVMYWYQQKSSQAPKLLFHYYDKDFNNEADTPDNFQSRRPNTSFCFLDIRSPGLGDTAMYLCATSKEIQETQYFGPGTRLLVL.